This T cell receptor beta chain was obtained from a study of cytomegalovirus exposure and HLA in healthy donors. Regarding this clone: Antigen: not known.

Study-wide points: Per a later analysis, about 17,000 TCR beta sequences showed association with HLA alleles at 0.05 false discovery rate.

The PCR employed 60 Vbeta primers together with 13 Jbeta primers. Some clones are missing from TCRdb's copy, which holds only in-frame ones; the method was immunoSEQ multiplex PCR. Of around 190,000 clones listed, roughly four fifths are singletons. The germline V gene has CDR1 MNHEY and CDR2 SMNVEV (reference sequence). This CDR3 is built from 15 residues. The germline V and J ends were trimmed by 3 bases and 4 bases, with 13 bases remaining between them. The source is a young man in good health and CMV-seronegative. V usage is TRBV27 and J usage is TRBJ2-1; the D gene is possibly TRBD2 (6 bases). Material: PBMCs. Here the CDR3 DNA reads TGTGCCAGCAGTTTTGGTGCGGGATTGTACAATGAGCAGTTCTTC. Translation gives CASSFGAGLYNEQFF.